One and the same sample provided the 2 T cell receptor beta chains below, sequenced in a study of T cell responses to AZD1222 COVID-19 vaccine. Method: immunoSEQ multiplex PCR; TCRdb's copy keeps in-frame clones and lacks some. The sample includes around 100,000 clones, around 87% of them seen just once. The sample in question was peripheral blood, obtained on day 0 of MenACWY control vaccination. The receptors here all came from an adult in good health.

The chain carries TRBV30 and TRBJ1-2; D is unclear. The CDR3 covers 12 residues. Germline V lookup: CDR1 GTSNPN, CDR2 SVGIG (reference sequence). V was trimmed by 1 base and J by 2 bases, leaving 5 bases between them. CDR3: CAWSASNYGYTF. In DNA, the CDR3 is TGTGCCTGGAGTGCCTCGAACTATGGCTACACCTTC.

CDR3 nucleotides: TGTGCCAGCAGCCAGCGGGGGGGCGACACCGGGGAGCTGTTTTTT. Its protein product is CASSQRGGDTGELFF. The gene calls are TRBV7-9 and TRBJ2-2; TRBD2 matches 10 bases. V was clipped by 5 bases and J by 3 bases; unmatched bases: 3. Germline CDR1 is SEHNR and CDR2 is FQNEAQ (reference sequence). The CDR3 contains 15 residues. Combining the CDR3 with reference TRBV7-9 and TRBJ2-2 gives the whole variable domain DTGVSQNPRHKITKRGQNVTFRCDPISEHNRLYWYRQTLGQGPEFLTYFQNEAQLEKSRLLSDRFSAERPKGSFSTLEIQRTEQGDSAMYLCASSQRGGDTGELFFGEGSRLTVL.